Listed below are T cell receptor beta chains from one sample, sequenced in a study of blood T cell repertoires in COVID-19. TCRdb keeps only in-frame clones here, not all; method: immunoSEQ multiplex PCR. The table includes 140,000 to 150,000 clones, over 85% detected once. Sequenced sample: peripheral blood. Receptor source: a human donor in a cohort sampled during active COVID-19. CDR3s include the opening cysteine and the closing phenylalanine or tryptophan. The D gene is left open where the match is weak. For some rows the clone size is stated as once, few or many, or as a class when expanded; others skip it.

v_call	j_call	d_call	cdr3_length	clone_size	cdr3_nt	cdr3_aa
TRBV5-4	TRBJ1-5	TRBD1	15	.	TGTGCCAGCAGCTTGGGCCCGGGACAGACCCAGCCCCAGCATTTT	CASSLGPGQTQPQHF
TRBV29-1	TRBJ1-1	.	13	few	TGCAGCGTTGGAGTCAGGGAGGCCACTGAAGCTTTCTTT	CSVGVREATEAFF
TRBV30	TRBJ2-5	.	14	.	TGTGCCTGGAGTGGTGGGACAAGGGAAGAGACCCAGTACTTC	CAWSGGTREETQYF
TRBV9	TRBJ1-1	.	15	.	TGTGCCAGCAGCGTAGGCCAAGGGGTGAACACTGAAGCTTTCTTT	CASSVGQGVNTEAFF
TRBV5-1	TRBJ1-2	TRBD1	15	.	TGCGCCAGCGGATCAGGGGGAGAGACTAACTATGGCTACACCTTC	CASGSGGETNYGYTF
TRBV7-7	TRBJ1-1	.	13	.	TGTGCCAGCAGCGCGACTTTCAACACTGAAGCTTTCTTT	CASSATFNTEAFF
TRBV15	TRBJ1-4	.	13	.	TGTGCCACCAGCAGAGATTTCTATGAAAAACTGTTTTTT	CATSRDFYEKLFF
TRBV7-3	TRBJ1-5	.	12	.	TGTGCCACGGAGGAGGGAAGTCAGCCCCAGCATTTT	CATEEGSQPQHF
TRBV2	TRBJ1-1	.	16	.	TGTGCCAGCAGTGAAGGGGTTTTAGGAGGCCTCACTGAAGCTTTCTTT	CASSEGVLGGLTEAFF
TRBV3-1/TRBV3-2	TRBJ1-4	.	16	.	TGTGCCAGCAGCCAGTTTACCGGGAGGATAGGTGAAAAACTGTTTTTT	CASSQFTGRIGEKLFF
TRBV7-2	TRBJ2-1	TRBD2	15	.	TGTGCCAGCAGCGCCAGCGGGGGGGGTTACAATGAGCAGTTCTTC	CASSASGGGYNEQFF
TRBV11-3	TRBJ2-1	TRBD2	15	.	TGTGCCAGCAGCCGGGGGAGCGGGGCGCACAATGAGCAGTTCTTC	CASSRGSGAHNEQFF
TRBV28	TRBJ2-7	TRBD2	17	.	TGTGCCAGCAGTCTCCCGGGACTAGCGGGGAACTCCTACGAGCAGTACTTC	CASSLPGLAGNSYEQYF
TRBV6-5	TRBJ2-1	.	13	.	TGTGCCAGCAGTTCCAGGCTCTACAATGAGCAGTTCTTC	CASSSRLYNEQFF
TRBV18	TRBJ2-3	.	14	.	TGTGCCAGCTCACCAAGGGGTTTCCCAGATACGCAGTATTTT	CASSPRGFPDTQYF
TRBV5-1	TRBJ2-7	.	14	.	TGCGCCAGCAGCGGTGGAGGAACCACCTACGAGCAGTACTTC	CASSGGGTTYEQYF
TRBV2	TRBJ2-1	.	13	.	TGTGCCAGCAGTCCGGGACTTTACAATGAGCAGTTCTTC	CASSPGLYNEQFF
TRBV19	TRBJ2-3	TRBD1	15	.	TGTGCCAGCCGGGACAGGGGGCGCAGCACAGATACGCAGTATTTT	CASRDRGRSTDTQYF
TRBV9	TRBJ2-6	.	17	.	TGTGCCAGCAGCCCCCCAACAGGGATATCTGGGGCCAACGTCCTGACTTTC	CASSPPTGISGANVLTF
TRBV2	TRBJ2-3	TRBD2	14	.	TGTGCCAGCAAAAGCGGGGGGCTCACAGATACGCAGTATTTT	CASKSGGLTDTQYF
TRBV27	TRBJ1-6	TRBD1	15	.	TGTGCCAGCAGTTTTATACAGGGGAATAATTCACCCCTCCACTTT	CASSFIQGNNSPLHF
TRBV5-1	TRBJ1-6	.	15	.	TGCGCCAGCAGCTTGGTTCCGGAGTATAATTCACCCCTCCACTTT	CASSLVPEYNSPLHF